These 18 T cell receptor beta chains came from one sample sequenced in a study of shared clonotypes between healthy human individuals. Produced via immunoSEQ multiplex PCR; TCRdb's table is partial and in-frame only. The sample has about 2.5 million clones; roughly 90% are singletons. The material sequenced was naive CD4+ T cells from PBMCs. The subset is: CD45RA+ positively selected. All receptors come from a man between 18 and 35 years old in good health. Some clones in this sample may be carry-over from other donors' samples.

V is TRBV11-2 and J is TRBJ2-7, with a tentative D call TRBD2 (5 bases). Trimming took off 5 bases at V and 0 bases at J, with 11 bases between the two ends. This CDR3 region has 14 residues. Germline V gene sequence: CDR1 SGHAT, CDR2 FQNNGV. The CDR3 protein is CASSPGRVSYEQYF. CDR3 DNA sequence: TGTGCCAGCAGCCCTGGGCGGGTCTCCTACGAGCAGTACTTC.

Note on this clone: Other DNA sequences in the same sample also yield this CDR3. The chain combines TRBV7-9 with TRBJ1-5; D possibly corresponds to TRBD1 (5 bases). CDR1 and CDR2 from the germline V gene are SEHNR and FQNEAQ (reference sequence). The CDR3 loop spans 15 amino acids. Trimming took off 2 bases at V and 4 bases at J, with 12 bases between the two ends. The CDR3 bases are TGTGCCAGCAGCTTATCTGGGGGAGTGAATCAGCCCCAGCATTTT. Translating gives CASSLSGGVNQPQHF.

The rearrangement uses TRBV6-5 and TRBJ2-7; TRBD2 agrees at 7 bases. The length of the CDR3 is 15 residues. Trimming cost V 6 bases and J 1 base; bases outside gene matches: 9. Per the germline V gene, CDR1 is MNHEY and CDR2 is SVGAGI. CDR3 nucleotide sequence: TGTGCCAGCAGCCGAGAGCGGGGTGGGTCCTACGAGCAGTACTTC. Translated: CASSRERGGSYEQYF.

This chain connects TRBV5-1 to TRBJ2-4; 12 nucleotides agree with TRBD2. V was pared by 4 bases and J by 1 base, with 12 bases of the junction left unmatched. The CDR3 is 19 amino acids. Looked up from germline, CDR1 is SGHRS and CDR2 is YFSETQ. The CDR3 here is CASSGHLAGGPGAKNIQYF. The CDR3 nucleotides are TGCGCCAGCAGCGGGCACCTAGCGGGAGGGCCCGGGGCCAAAAACATTCAGTACTTC.

The chain has TRBV28 and TRBJ2-5; 15 bases are a match to TRBD2. The CDR3 consists of 16 residues. Germline V gene data show CDR1 as MDHEN and CDR2 as SYDVKM. V lost 3 bases to trimming and J lost 4 bases; unmatched junction nucleotides: 3. Here the CDR3 DNA reads TGTGCCAGCAGTTTCCCGGGACTAGCGGGGGGAGAGACCCAGTACTTC. Its translation: CASSFPGLAGGETQYF. Variable domain in full (rest from reference TRBV28 and TRBJ2-5): DVKVTQSSRYLVKRTGEKVFLECVQDMDHENMFWYRQDPGLGLRLIYFSYDVKMKEKGDIPEGYSVSREKKERFSLILESASTNQTSMYLCASSFPGLAGGETQYFGPGTRLLVL.

V usage is TRBV28 and J usage is TRBJ1-1; 7 nucleotides align to TRBD1. Germline V gene lookup returns CDR1 MDHEN and CDR2 SYDVKM. The CDR3 is 14 residues long. The V and J ends lost 7 bases and 8 bases, in that order; junction bases with no gene match: 13. In DNA form, the CDR3 reads TGTGCCAGCACCATACAGGGGCCCTTGGGGGAAGCTTTCTTT. Amino acid sequence: CASTIQGPLGEAFF.

This rearrangement joins TRBV19 to TRBJ1-4; D is undetermined. Trimming left V 4 bases short and J 0 bases short, with 9 bases between. CDR3 size: 15 residues. The germline CDR1 and CDR2 sequences are LNHDA and SQIVND (reference sequence). Here the CDR3 reads CASSTLGTTNEKLFF. For the CDR3, the DNA is TGTGCCAGTAGTACCCTTGGGACAACTAATGAAAAACTGTTTTTT.

CDR3 sequence (DNA): TGTGCCAGCAGCCTGAGAACGGGTGAGCAGTTCTTC. Protein sequence: CASSLRTGEQFF. The chain carries TRBV7-2 and TRBJ2-1; D gene uncertain. The length of the CDR3 is 12 residues. Looked up from germline, CDR1 is SGHTA and CDR2 is FQGNSA. Trimming removed 5 bases at V and 9 bases at J, with 11 bases between. Based on the CDR3 plus reference TRBV7-2 and TRBJ2-1, the full variable domain is GAGVSQSPSNKVTEKGKDVELRCDPISGHTALYWYRQSLGQGLEFLIYFQGNSAPDKSGLPSDRFSAERTGGSVSTLTIQRTQQEDSAVYLCASSLRTGEQFFGPGTRLTVL.

Remarks on this clone: At the DNA level, this CDR3 is encoded by other sequences in the same sample as well. V is TRBV7-2 and J is TRBJ2-2; the match to TRBD2 covers 8 bases. After removal of 3 bases from V and 2 bases from J, the junction contained 2 bases not matched to a gene. CDR3 length: 15 residues. In germline, CDR1 is SGHTA, CDR2 FQGNSA. The CDR3 DNA reads TGTGCCAGCAGCTTTAGCGGGACCAACACCGGGGAGCTGTTTTTT. Its translation is CASSFSGTNTGELFF.

J is TRBJ1-1 and V is TRBV5-1; D not resolved. V lost 4 bases and J 0 bases, leaving 7 bases between the germline ends. CDR1 and CDR2 (germline): SGHRS, YFSETQ. The CDR3 totals 13 residues. Here the CDR3 DNA reads TGCGCCAGCAGCCCAAACGTGAACACTGAAGCTTTCTTT. This sequence encodes CASSPNVNTEAFF.

The chain combines TRBV5-4 with TRBJ2-2; D is ambiguous. Germline V CDR1 and CDR2: SGHNT, YYREEE (reference sequence). The CDR3 length is 16 residues. Between the trimmed V and J ends, which lost 4 bases and 0 bases, there was a span of 13 bases. The CDR3 DNA follows: TGTGCCAGCAGCCGACCCGAAGACCCGAACACCGGGGAGCTGTTTTTT. Translated: CASSRPEDPNTGELFF.

The V gene is TRBV11-2, the J gene TRBJ1-3, with no clear D. Trimming pared 2 bases from V and 0 bases from J, leaving 8 bases between. The CDR3 contains 15 residues. Germline CDR1 reads SGHAT; CDR2 reads FQNNGV. DNA of the CDR3: TGTGCCAGCAGCTTAAGTTCGGCCTCTGGAAACACCATATATTTT. Its translation is CASSLSSASGNTIYF.

The V gene is TRBV6-1, the J gene TRBJ1-3; D is unresolved. The CDR3 is made up of 14 amino acids. V lost 7 bases to trimming and J lost 3 bases, with 13 bases between them. The germline V gene has CDR1 MNHNS and CDR2 SASEGT. The CDR3 is CASTSLNHGNTIYF. CDR3 nucleotides: TGTGCCAGCACATCGCTGAACCATGGAAACACCATATATTTT.

V and J are TRBV27 and TRBJ1-2; 9 bases are a match to TRBD1. CDR3 length: 16 amino acids. Per the germline V gene, CDR1 is MNHEY and CDR2 is SMNVEV (reference sequence). The V and J ends lost 5 bases and 6 bases, in that order; junction bases with no gene match: 13. In nucleotides, the CDR3 is TGTGCCAGCAGTCCCAATCCCGGGACAGGGACGGATGGCTACACCTTC. Amino acid sequence: CASSPNPGTGTDGYTF.

DNA for the CDR3: TGTGCCAGCAGCCTCTTAGTGGGACAGGGTTTTGCCACCTTC. Protein product: CASSLLVGQGFATF. The chain employs TRBV7-9 and TRBJ1-2; 9 positions match TRBD1. J lost 13 bases, V lost 5 bases, and 14 bases had no gene match. The CDR3 is 14 residues long. Germline CDR1 SEHNR, CDR2 FQNEAQ (reference sequence).

The genes are TRBV18 and TRBJ1-6; D possibly corresponds to TRBD1 (5 bases). Trimming removed 2 bases at V and 7 bases at J, with 9 bases between. The germline CDR1 and CDR2 sequences are KGHSH and LQKENI. The CDR3 extends over 14 amino acids. Here the CDR3 DNA reads TGTGCCAGCTCACCAGGGGCGCAAAATTCACCCCTCCACTTT. Its protein product is CASSPGAQNSPLHF. Based on the CDR3 plus reference TRBV18 and TRBJ1-6, the full variable domain is NAGVMQNPRHLVRRRGQEARLRCSPMKGHSHVYWYRQLPEEGLKFMVYLQKENIIDESGMPKERFSAEFPKEGPSILRIQQVVRGDSAAYFCASSPGAQNSPLHFGNGTRLTVT.

The genes are TRBV4-1 and TRBJ2-2; D is perhaps TRBD1 or TRBD2 (5 bases each). The V end was cut by 4 bases, the J end by 1 base, with 7 bases between. This CDR3 comprises 14 residues. CDR1 is MGHRA and CDR2 is YSYEKL in the germline V gene. This chain's CDR3 is CASSRGRNTGELFF. Written as DNA, the CDR3 is TGCGCCAGCAGCCGGGGGAGGAACACCGGGGAGCTGTTTTTT.

The table lists this clone with a count of one. Other DNA sequences of this sample code for an identical CDR3. CDR3 residues: CASSLDRNQPQHF. The CDR3 nucleotides read TGTGCCAGCAGCCTGGACAGGAATCAGCCCCAGCATTTT. This rearrangement joins TRBV7-3 to TRBJ1-5; 7 bases line up with TRBD1. The germline CDR1 and CDR2 sequences are SGHTA and FQGTGA. V lost 5 bases to trimming and J lost 4 bases; unmatched junction nucleotides: 2. This CDR3 has 13 residues.